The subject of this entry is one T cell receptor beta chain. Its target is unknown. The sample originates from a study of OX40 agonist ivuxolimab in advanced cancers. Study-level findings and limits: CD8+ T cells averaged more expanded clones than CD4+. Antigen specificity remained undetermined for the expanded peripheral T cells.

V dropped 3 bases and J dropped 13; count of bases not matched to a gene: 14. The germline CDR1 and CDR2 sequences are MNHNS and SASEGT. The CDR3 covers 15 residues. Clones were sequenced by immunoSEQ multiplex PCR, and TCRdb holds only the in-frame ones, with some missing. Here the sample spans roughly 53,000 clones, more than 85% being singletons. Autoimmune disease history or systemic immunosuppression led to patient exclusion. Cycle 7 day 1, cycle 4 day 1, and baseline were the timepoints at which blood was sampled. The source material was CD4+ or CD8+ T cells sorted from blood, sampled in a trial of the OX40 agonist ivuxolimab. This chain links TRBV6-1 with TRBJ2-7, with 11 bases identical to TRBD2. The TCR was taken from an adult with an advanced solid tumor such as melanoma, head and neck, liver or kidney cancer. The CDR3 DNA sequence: TGTGCCAGCAGTGATCCGGGACTAGCGGTTCGGATTGGATACTTC. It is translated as CASSDPGLAVRIGYF.